These T cell receptor beta chains were read from a single sample in a study of blood T cell repertoires in COVID-19. Measured with immunoSEQ multiplex PCR; TCRdb has only the in-frame clones, and not every one. This sample has about 140,000 clones, with approximately 83% found just once. The sequencing sample was made of peripheral blood. The receptors come from a human donor in a cohort sampled during active COVID-19. CDR3s include the opening cysteine and the closing phenylalanine or tryptophan. The D gene is left open where the match is weak. Clone size is shown for a subset of rows, as once, few, many or a class of expanded clone.

CASSFSAGGSYEQYF,TGTGCCAGCAGCTTCTCAGCGGGAGGCTCCTACGAGCAGTACTTC,.,TRBD2,TRBV7-2,TRBJ2-7,15
CASGQTSGSGEQYF,TGTGCCAGCGGTCAGACTAGCGGATCCGGGGAGCAGTACTTC,.,TRBD2,TRBV9,TRBJ2-7,14
CASSRSSSTDTQYF,TGTGCCAGCTCTCGGAGCTCTAGCACAGATACGCAGTATTTT,.,.,TRBV21-1,TRBJ2-3,14
CASSLRRGGTYEQYF,TGTGCCAGCAGCTTAAGGCGGGGTGGAACCTACGAGCAGTACTTC,.,.,TRBV7-9,TRBJ2-7,15
CATAPSRDWKGNTGELFF,TGTGCCACCGCTCCCTCCCGGGACTGGAAAGGGAACACCGGGGAGCTGTTTTTT,.,.,TRBV15,TRBJ2-2,18
CASSLRQGAVNEQFF,TGTGCCAGCAGCTTAAGACAGGGGGCGGTGAATGAGCAGTTCTTC,.,TRBD1,TRBV7-8,TRBJ2-1,15
CASSSGGGEQPQHF,TGTGCCAGTAGTTCCGGGGGGGGTGAGCAGCCCCAGCATTTT,.,.,TRBV19,TRBJ1-5,14
CASSHGGQMNEKLFF,TGTGCCAGCAGCCACGGGGGACAGATGAATGAAAAACTGTTTTTT,.,TRBD1,TRBV5-4,TRBJ1-4,15
CASSPGGGDTEAFF,TGTGCCAGCAGTCCAGGAGGGGGCGACACTGAAGCTTTCTTT,.,TRBD1,TRBV28,TRBJ1-1,14
CASSIDRGSNQPQHF,TGTGCCAGCAGTATCGACAGGGGCAGCAATCAGCCCCAGCATTTT,.,TRBD1,TRBV6-2/TRBV6-3,TRBJ1-5,15
CASSMSSSYNEQFF,TGTGCCAGTAGTATGTCGAGCTCCTACAATGAGCAGTTCTTC,.,.,TRBV19,TRBJ2-1,14
CASSPEGRYNEQFF,TGTGCCAGTAGCCCCGAGGGTAGGTACAATGAGCAGTTCTTC,.,.,TRBV19,TRBJ2-1,14
CASSVLAATYNEQFF,TGTGCCAGCAGTGTGCTAGCGGCAACCTACAATGAGCAGTTCTTC,.,TRBD2,TRBV2,TRBJ2-1,15
CASSFSSGAHNEQFF,TGTGCCAGCAGCTTTTCTAGCGGGGCCCACAATGAGCAGTTCTTC,.,TRBD2,TRBV7-2,TRBJ2-1,15
CASSLDRGQETQYF,TGTGCCAGCAGCCTCGACAGGGGCCAAGAGACCCAGTACTTC,.,TRBD1,TRBV6-6,TRBJ2-5,14
CASSQTGRSTEAFF,TGTGCCAGCAGTCAAACAGGCCGATCCACTGAAGCTTTCTTT,.,.,TRBV6-2/TRBV6-3,TRBJ1-1,14
CASSQDWLAGHNEQFF,TGTGCCAGCAGCCAAGATTGGCTAGCGGGGCACAATGAGCAGTTCTTC,.,TRBD2,TRBV4-2,TRBJ2-1,16
CASSLGTRDSYGYTF,TGTGCCAGCAGCTTAGGGACCCGGGACAGCTATGGCTACACCTTC,.,TRBD1,TRBV7-9,TRBJ1-2,15
CASSPRQVGLDTQYF,TGTGCCAGCAGCCCTCGACAGGTGGGGTTAGATACGCAGTATTTT,.,.,TRBV13,TRBJ2-3,15
CASSLSGGLSEAFF,TGTGCCAGCAGTTTATCAGGGGGGTTATCTGAAGCTTTCTTT,few,TRBD1,TRBV28,TRBJ1-1,14
CASRTGGGNTIYF,TGCGCCAGCCGGACAGGGGGTGGAAACACCATATATTTT,.,TRBD1,TRBV5-1,TRBJ1-3,13
CASSQSTSTDTQYF,TGTGCCAGCAGCCAATCGACTAGCACAGATACGCAGTATTTT,.,.,TRBV7-3,TRBJ2-3,14
CASSVVRLAGYYYEQYF,TGTGCCAGCAGCGTAGTTCGGCTAGCGGGATATTACTACGAGCAGTACTTC,.,TRBD2,TRBV9,TRBJ2-7,17
CASSLGALAGYNEQFF,TGTGCCAGCAGCTTAGGGGCTCTAGCGGGCTACAATGAGCAGTTCTTC,few,TRBD2,TRBV7-3,TRBJ2-1,16
CASNDRGFDNEQFF,TGTGCCAGTAACGATAGGGGGTTTGACAATGAGCAGTTCTTC,.,.,TRBV19,TRBJ2-1,14
CASSLWPGNTIYF,TGTGCCAGCAGCTTATGGCCCGGAAACACCATATATTTT,.,.,TRBV7-9,TRBJ1-3,13
CASSLAGDRGQFF,TGTGCCAGCAGCTTAGCGGGGGACAGGGGGCAGTTCTTC,.,TRBD1,TRBV7-9,TRBJ2-1,13
CASSTLSTGSYEQYF,TGTGCCAGTAGTACACTCAGTACCGGGTCCTACGAGCAGTACTTC,.,.,TRBV19,TRBJ2-7,15
CISDSNYGYTF,TGTATTTCGGATAGCAACTATGGCTACACCTTC,.,.,TRBV20-1,TRBJ1-2,11
CASSTGTGGGLEQYF,TGTGCCAGTAGTACAGGGACAGGAGGGGGATTGGAGCAGTACTTC,.,TRBD1,TRBV19,TRBJ2-7,15
CASSLHGPGELFF,TGTGCCAGCAGCCTCCACGGTCCCGGGGAGCTGTTTTTT,.,.,TRBV3-1/TRBV3-2,TRBJ2-2,13
CASSQERLRAGSSYNEQFF,TGTGCCAGCAGCCAAGAGAGGCTTCGGGCGGGGAGCTCCTACAATGAGCAGTTCTTC,.,.,TRBV3-1/TRBV3-2,TRBJ2-1,19
CASSMSYTGELFF,TGTGCCAGTAGTATGAGCTACACCGGGGAGCTGTTTTTT,few,.,TRBV19,TRBJ2-2,13
CASSPRQAKTYEQYF,TGTGCCAGCAGCCCTCGACAGGCGAAGACCTACGAGCAGTACTTC,few,.,TRBV7-8,TRBJ2-7,15
CASSEGTGIEAKNIQYF,TGTGCCAGCAGTGAAGGGACAGGGATCGAGGCCAAAAACATTCAGTACTTC,.,TRBD1,TRBV2,TRBJ2-4,17